This T cell receptor (beta chain) emerged from a study of shared clonotypes between healthy human individuals. Assay: immunoSEQ multiplex PCR; the TCRdb copy retains only in-frame clones and omits some. The profile shows under 130,000 clones, around 64% of them singletons. This CDR3 has 16 residues. CDR1 is MGHRA, CDR2 YSYEKL, per germline. Trimming removed 1 base from V and 3 bases from J; junction bases left unmatched: 6. This chain uses TRBV4-1 with TRBJ2-7; TRBD2 aligns across 10 bases. The source is a woman aged 25 to 39 in good health. Sequencing was done on a sample of memory CD8+ T cells sorted from blood. The subset: CD45RO+ cells pooled with CCR7-negative TemRA cells. CDR3 in DNA: TGCGCCAGCAGCCAAGGGGCTCTAGCGGGAGTCTACGAGCAGTACTTC. Translated: CASSQGALAGVYEQYF.